Listed here are 16 T cell receptor beta chains from one sample, sequenced in a study of cytomegalovirus exposure and HLA in healthy donors. The assay was immunoSEQ multiplex PCR, and TCRdb's table has in-frame clones only and misses some. The repertoire includes about 66,000 clones, approximately 96% of them detected once, and around 0.83% sits in the top ten. Material for sequencing was PBMCs. The receptors originated from a man aged 18 to 29 in good health and CMV-seronegative.

The genes are TRBV6-6 and TRBJ2-3; TRBD2 matches at 8 bases. CDR1 and CDR2 (germline): MNHNY, SVGAGI (reference sequence). V gave up 7 bases and J gave up 4 bases; unmatched junction bases: 7. This CDR3 contains 14 residues. Here the CDR3 reads CASKWSGSADTQYF. CDR3 sequence (DNA): TGTGCCAGCAAGTGGAGCGGGAGCGCAGATACGCAGTATTTT.

V usage is TRBV28 and J usage is TRBJ2-5; 7 nucleotides line up with TRBD1. Per germline, CDR1 MDHEN and CDR2 SYDVKM. The V gene end was trimmed by 4 bases and the J gene end by 5 bases; junction bases not matched to a gene: 7. This CDR3 is 14 amino acids long. The CDR3 coding sequence is TGTGCCAGCAGTTCGACAGGGAGAGGCGAGACCCAGTACTTC. Protein product: CASSSTGRGETQYF.

The chain links TRBV19 to TRBJ2-3; D gene ambiguous. The CDR3 has 15 amino acids. Deletions cut 6 bases from V and 0 bases from J, with 13 bases between. Germline values: CDR1 LNHDA, CDR2 SQIVND (reference sequence). CDR3 loop: CASSYYPSSTDTQYF. CDR3 nucleotide sequence: TGTGCCAGTAGCTACTACCCGAGTAGCACAGATACGCAGTATTTT.

V is TRBV29-1 and J is TRBJ1-1; D not certain. CDR1 is SQVTM and CDR2 is ANQGSEA in the germline V gene. The CDR3 has 14 residues. V lost 2 bases, J lost 1 base, and 11 bases lay in between. The CDR3, as DNA: TGCAGCGTTGAATGGAAGCTAGCGAACACTGAAGCTTTCTTT. Amino acid sequence: CSVEWKLANTEAFF.

This clone was found once. V usage is TRBV5-1 and J usage is TRBJ2-1; TRBD2 matches 8 bases. In germline, CDR1 is SGHRS, CDR2 YFSETQ. This CDR3 has 13 residues. V was pared by 1 base and J by 10 bases, with 4 bases of the junction left unmatched. Here the CDR3 DNA reads TGCGCCAGCAGCTTGTCGGGCGGGAGGGAGCAGTTCTTC. It is translated as CASSLSGGREQFF. Full variable domain (rest looked up from reference TRBV5-1 and TRBJ2-1): KAGVTQTPRYLIKTRGQQVTLSCSPISGHRSVSWYQQTPGQGLQFLFEYFSETQRNKGNFPGRFSGRQFSNSRSEMNVSTLELGDSALYLCASSLSGGREQFFGPGTRLTVL.

Of note for this clone: Other DNA sequences in this specimen translate into the identical CDR3. V is TRBV28 and J is TRBJ2-1; 13 bases match TRBD2. Germline lookup yields CDR1 MDHEN and CDR2 SYDVKM. Trimming took 4 bases from V and 6 from J; bases not matched to a gene: 3. This CDR3 comprises 15 residues. CDR3 nucleotide sequence: TGTGCCAGCAGTTCTCGGACTAGCGGGAGCAATGAGCAGTTCTTC. This translates into CASSSRTSGSNEQFF.

This clone has a handful of counts. The rearrangement uses TRBV6-1 and TRBJ2-7; D perhaps matches TRBD1 (6 bases). Trimming took off 4 bases at V and 2 bases at J, with 18 bases between the two ends. CDR1 and CDR2 (germline): MNHNS, SASEGT. The CDR3 length is 16 residues. CDR3 region: CASSAHRDLLAYEQYF. In DNA, the CDR3 is TGTGCCAGCAGTGCCCACAGGGACCTGTTGGCCTACGAGCAGTACTTC.

The chain links TRBV4-1 to TRBJ2-5, with a possible D match to TRBD1 (6 bases). The CDR3 extends over 13 amino acids. The ends were cut back, 1 base at V and 3 bases at J, with 6 bases in the middle. Germline V lookup: CDR1 MGHRA, CDR2 YSYEKL. CDR3 bases: TGCGCCAGCAGCCAAGGGACAGAAGAGACCCAGTACTTC. This codes for CASSQGTEETQYF.

V and J are TRBV5-5 and TRBJ2-2; tentatively, D is TRBD2 (6 bases). The CDR3 spans 15 residues. CDR1 is SGHKS, CDR2 YYEKEE, per germline (reference sequence). The V end lost 4 bases, the J end lost 6 bases, and 16 bases lay between the germline ends. CDR3 sequence reads: CASSTGTSLAGELFF. The CDR3, as DNA: TGTGCCAGCAGCACCGGGACTTCCCTCGCCGGGGAGCTGTTTTTT.

This clone was recorded only once. The chain employs TRBV5-1 and TRBJ1-1; TRBD1 might be the D (6 bases). CDR1 and CDR2 from the germline V gene are SGHRS and YFSETQ. The CDR3 is 14 residues long. Trimming pared 3 bases from V and 1 base from J, leaving 10 bases between. The DNA of the CDR3 is TGCGCCAGCAGCTCGGACAGCGAGAACACTGAAGCTTTCTTT. Translation gives CASSSDSENTEAFF.

The gene calls are TRBV19 and TRBJ2-6, with 11 bases matching TRBD1. The CDR3 extends over 18 amino acids. Germline assignment: CDR1 LNHDA and CDR2 SQIVND (reference sequence). V trimming: 5 bases; J trimming: 0 bases; junction bases outside the gene matches: 6. Written as DNA, the CDR3 is TGTGCCAGTAGTCCCCGGGACAGGGGGTCCTCTGGGGCCAACGTCCTGACTTTC. Amino acid sequence: CASSPRDRGSSGANVLTF.

The chain uses TRBV19 and TRBJ2-1, with D perhaps TRBD2 (5 bases). Trimming left V 4 bases short and J 2 bases short, with 12 bases between. The CDR3 is 15 amino acids. Germline V gives CDR1 LNHDA, CDR2 SQIVND (reference sequence). The CDR3 DNA follows: TGTGCCAGTAGTAAGGGCGGGTGGCCCTACAATGAGCAGTTCTTC. Amino acid sequence: CASSKGGWPYNEQFF.

This chain uses TRBV6-1 with TRBJ2-7; D unclear. Trimming took 5 bases from V and 9 from J, leaving 23 bases between them. The CDR3 consists of 15 residues. The V gene's germline CDR1 is MNHNS and CDR2 SASEGT. The CDR3 sequence: CASSPPDRGAPRQYF. CDR3 nucleotide sequence: TGTGCCAGCAGTCCTCCCGACCGAGGCGCGCCGAGGCAGTACTTC.

The chain employs TRBV6-5 and TRBJ2-3, with 9 nucleotides matching TRBD2. CDR1 MNHEY and CDR2 SVGAGI come from the germline V gene. With 2 bases clipped from V and 3 bases from J, the junction kept 3 bases outside the gene matches. The CDR3 totals 15 residues. The CDR3 loop is CASSYLAGGTDTQYF. In DNA, the CDR3 is TGTGCCAGCAGTTACCTGGCGGGAGGGACAGATACGCAGTATTTT.

This chain joins TRBV5-3 and TRBJ2-7; D not resolved. TRBV5-3 is known as an ORF, though its function is uncertain. The CDR3 has 14 residues. With 0 bases removed from V and 0 bases from J, the gap between germline ends came to 7 bases. The CDR3 is CARSLDTFSYEQYF. The CDR3 DNA reads as TGTGCCAGAAGCTTGGATACATTCTCCTACGAGCAGTACTTC.

This rearrangement joins TRBV6-5 to TRBJ1-1; no definite D call. The CDR3 sequence is 14 residues long. Trimming cost V 5 bases and J 5 bases, with 15 bases left between them. Germline CDR1 MNHEY, CDR2 SVGAGI. Here the CDR3 DNA reads TGTGCCAGCAGTACCCGACTAACCGGGACTGAAGCTTTCTTT. It encodes CASSTRLTGTEAFF.